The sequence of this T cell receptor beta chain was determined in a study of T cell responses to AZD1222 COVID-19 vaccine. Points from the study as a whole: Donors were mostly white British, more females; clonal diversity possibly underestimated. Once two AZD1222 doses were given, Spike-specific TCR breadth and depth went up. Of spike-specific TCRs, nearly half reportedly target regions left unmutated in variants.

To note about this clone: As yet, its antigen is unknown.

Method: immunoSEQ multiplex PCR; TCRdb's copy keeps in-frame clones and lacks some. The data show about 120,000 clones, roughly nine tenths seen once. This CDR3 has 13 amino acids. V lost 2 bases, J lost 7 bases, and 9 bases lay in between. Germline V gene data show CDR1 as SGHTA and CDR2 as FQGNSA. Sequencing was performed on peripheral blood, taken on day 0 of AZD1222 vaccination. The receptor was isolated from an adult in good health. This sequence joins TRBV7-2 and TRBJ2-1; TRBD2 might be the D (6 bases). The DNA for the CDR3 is TGTGCCAGCAGCTTATTAGCGGAAAATGAGCAGTTCTTC. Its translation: CASSLLAENEQFF. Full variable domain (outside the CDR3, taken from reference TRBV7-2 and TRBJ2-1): GAGVSQSPSNKVTEKGKDVELRCDPISGHTALYWYRQSLGQGLEFLIYFQGNSAPDKSGLPSDRFSAERTGGSVSTLTIQRTQQEDSAVYLCASSLLAENEQFFGPGTRLTVL.